The 3 T cell receptor beta chains below were found in one sample sequenced in a study of T-cell memory formation after mild COVID-19. MiXCR, run by TCRdb on the 5' RACE reads, gives a single entry per CDR3 protein. The sample includes 550,000 to 600,000 distinct CDR3 sequences, about 20% of them seen just once. Sequences were obtained from PBMCs or a T cell subset sorted from them (not recorded which). These receptors were obtained from an adult woman who had mild COVID-19 (a few samples of this study predate the infection). Cell type and time point are not known.

This chain joins TRBV20-1 and TRBJ1-1; 11 bases map to TRBD1. This CDR3 is built from 14 residues. Germline CDR1 DFQATT, CDR2 SNEGSKA (reference sequence). V lost 5 bases to trimming and J lost 10 bases; unmatched junction nucleotides: 12. The CDR3 coding sequence is TGCAGTGCTCCCTTTTCCGGGACAGGGGGTAGAGCTTTCTTT. Its translation: CSAPFSGTGGRAFF.

The chain carries TRBV7-9 and TRBJ1-2; TRBD1 might be the D (6 bases). Germline values: CDR1 SEHNR, CDR2 FQNEAQ (reference sequence). V shed 2 bases and J shed 2 bases, with 12 bases lying between them. The CDR3 covers 15 residues. The CDR3 coding sequence is TGTGCCAGCAGCTTATCACCGGGGGGCAACTATGGCTACACCTTC. This sequence encodes CASSLSPGGNYGYTF.

This clonotype was seen a few times. J is TRBJ2-4 and V is TRBV18; 7 positions agree with TRBD2. Germline-derived CDR1 and CDR2 are KGHSH and LQKENI. The CDR3 runs to 18 residues. V shed 1 base and J 2 bases; nucleotides not matched to a gene: 11. DNA for the CDR3: TGTGCCAGCTCACCACTAAGGTCCAGCGGGGTCTCCAAAAACATTCAGTACTTC. Translated, it gives CASSPLRSSGVSKNIQYF. Full variable domain (outside the CDR3, taken from reference TRBV18 and TRBJ2-4): NAGVMQNPRHLVRRRGQEARLRCSPMKGHSHVYWYRQLPEEGLKFMVYLQKENIIDESGMPKERFSAEFPKEGPSILRIQQVVRGDSAAYFCASSPLRSSGVSKNIQYFGAGTRLSVL.